A selection of T cell receptor beta chains follows, all from one sample in a study of graft-versus-host responses after intestinal transplantation. Which antigens these TCRs recognize remains unknown. Using immunoSEQ multiplex PCR, the repertoire was profiled, and TCRdb retains in-frame clones only, with some absent. Among 30,000 or so clones listed, 70% to 85% were seen once. The source material was unstimulated CD8+ T cells sorted from spleen or lymph node cells, sampled before intestinal transplant. These receptors originate from a human donor who received an intestinal transplant. Both conserved end residues are part of each CDR3. The order of the fields is clone size, D gene, J gene, CDR3 length, V gene, CDR3 protein, CDR3 DNA. D genes are given only for firm matches. Clone size, where shown, is once, few, many, or a class for clones that have expanded.

- | - | TRBJ2-5 | 16 | TRBV4-1 | CASSQGFGGYQETQYF | TGCGCCAGCAGCCAAGGCTTTGGCGGGTACCAAGAGACCCAGTACTTC
- | - | TRBJ1-2 | 11 | TRBV28 | CASSRGYGYTF | TGTGCCAGCAGTAGGGGCTATGGCTACACCTTC
- | TRBD1 | TRBJ2-7 | 12 | TRBV29-1 | CSVGTGVDEQYF | TGCAGCGTTGGGACAGGGGTTGACGAGCAGTACTTC
- | - | TRBJ2-5 | 15 | TRBV10-1 | CASSEGIPGLETQYF | TGCGCCAGCAGTGAAGGCATCCCGGGGTTAGAGACCCAGTACTTC
- | - | TRBJ1-4 | 16 | TRBV4-2 | CASSQVTDSFNEKLFF | TGTGCCAGCAGCCAAGTTACTGACAGTTTTAATGAAAAACTGTTTTTT
- | TRBD2 | TRBJ2-1 | 13 | TRBV29-1 | CSGSRGDYNEQFF | TGCAGCGGCTCCCGGGGGGACTACAATGAGCAGTTCTTC
- | TRBD2 | TRBJ2-1 | 17 | TRBV5-1 | CASSPRTSGELYNEQFF | TGCGCCAGCAGCCCAAGGACTAGCGGGGAACTCTACAATGAGCAGTTCTTC
medium-sized | TRBD2 | TRBJ2-5 | 16 | TRBV4-1 | CASSPGLATPQETQYF | TGCGCCAGCAGCCCAGGACTAGCGACCCCACAAGAGACCCAGTACTTC
- | - | TRBJ1-3 | 15 | TRBV9 | CASSIPNRAGNTIYF | TGTGCCAGCAGCATCCCGAACAGGGCTGGAAACACCATATATTTT
- | - | TRBJ2-3 | 15 | TRBV27 | CASSSRASYTDTQYF | TGTGCCAGCAGTTCCCGAGCGAGCTACACAGATACGCAGTATTTT
once | TRBD1 | TRBJ1-2 | 13 | TRBV28 | CASKTGGSYGYTF | TGTGCCAGCAAAACAGGGGGCTCCTATGGCTACACCTTC
once | - | TRBJ2-1 | 14 | TRBV6-1 | CASSVGNPYNEQFF | TGTGCCAGCAGTGTCGGGAACCCCTACAATGAGCAGTTCTTC
medium-sized | - | TRBJ1-2 | 14 | TRBV6-1 | CASSVIQGNYGYTF | TGTGCCAGCAGTGTAATTCAGGGGAACTATGGCTACACCTTC